One sample yielded the 18 T cell receptor beta chains listed below, sequenced in a study of blood T cell repertoires in COVID-19. TCRdb's copy holds only in-frame clones and misses some; the assay was immunoSEQ multiplex PCR. In the table there are about 150,000 clones, about 86% of which are singletons. The sample taken for sequencing was PBMCs or T cells enriched from blood (not recorded which). The receptors shown here come from a middle-aged man who had recovered from COVID-19.

CDR3 in DNA: TGTGCCACCAGCCGACAGGCTAGCAATCAGCCCCAGCATTTT. Residues: CATSRQASNQPQHF. The chain carries TRBV15 and TRBJ1-5; a weak D match, TRBD1 (6 bases). V was shortened by 5 bases and J by 0 bases, with 8 bases between the two germline ends. Germline V gives CDR1 LNHNV, CDR2 YYDKDF (reference sequence). CDR3 length: 14 residues.

The rearrangement joins TRBV29-1 to TRBJ1-5; 9 nucleotides match TRBD1. CDR1 and CDR2 (germline): SQVTM, ANQGSEA. Losses at the gene ends were 4 bases for V and 4 bases for J; bases not matched to a gene: 8. The CDR3 is made up of 15 amino acids. The CDR3 DNA reads TGCAGCGTTGCCAACTCGACAGGGGGGAATCAGCCCCAGCATTTT. Translation gives CSVANSTGGNQPQHF.

The rearrangement joins TRBV10-3 to TRBJ2-5; 11 nucleotides align to TRBD1. Per the germline V gene, CDR1 is ENHRY and CDR2 is SYGVKD. CDR3 length equals 15 residues. The junction had 6 bases not matched to a gene; V was cut back by 5 bases and J by 4 bases. The CDR3 here is CAISFRTGGSETQYF. CDR3 bases: TGTGCCATCAGTTTCAGGACAGGGGGCTCAGAGACCCAGTACTTC.

The chain joins TRBV11-2 to TRBJ2-1; TRBD1 aligns across 8 bases. V lost 5 bases and J lost 7; bases outside the gene matches: 10. Germline CDR1 and CDR2: SGHAT and FQNNGV. This CDR3 region has 15 residues. CDR3 amino acids: CASSNRTGFRNEQFF. In DNA form, the CDR3 reads TGTGCCAGCAGCAACCGGACAGGGTTCCGTAATGAGCAGTTCTTC.

The genes are TRBV29-1 and TRBJ2-1, with 9 bases that match TRBD1. The germline CDR1 and CDR2 sequences are SQVTM and ANQGSEA. This CDR3 spans 12 amino acids. V lost 7 bases, J lost 7 bases, and 5 bases stayed unmatched. CDR3 region: CSGPGTGNEQFF. The CDR3, as DNA: TGCAGCGGACCCGGGACAGGGAATGAGCAGTTCTTC.

This clone was observed a single time. This chain connects TRBV6-5 to TRBJ2-1, with D possibly TRBD1 on 6 matching bases. The CDR3 is 13 residues long. V was pared by 6 bases and J by 3 bases, with 9 bases between. In germline, CDR1 is MNHEY, CDR2 SVGAGI. The CDR3 spells CASRRDNYNEQFF. DNA for the CDR3: TGTGCCAGCAGGAGGGACAACTACAATGAGCAGTTCTTC.

CDR3 bases: TGTGCCAGTAGTATAGAAGGGGCAGTCAATCAGCCCCAGCATTTT. This sequence encodes CASSIEGAVNQPQHF. This chain links TRBV19 with TRBJ1-5; weak D call: TRBD1 (5 bases). V lost 0 bases, J lost 3 bases, and 9 bases lay in between. This CDR3 is 15 amino acids long. Germline V gene data show CDR1 as LNHDA and CDR2 as SQIVND (reference sequence).

CDR3 loop: CASTQGAENEQFF. The CDR3 nucleotides are TGCGCCAGCACACAGGGGGCTGAAAATGAGCAGTTCTTC. The rearrangement joins TRBV5-1 to TRBJ2-1, with 9 nucleotides matching TRBD1. Trimming at V came to 6 bases and at J to 7 bases, leaving 5 bases not matched to a gene. The germline CDR1 and CDR2 sequences are SGHRS and YFSETQ. This CDR3 comprises 13 residues.

This clone has just one count. V usage is TRBV27 and J usage is TRBJ1-5; no firm D call. The CDR3 loop spans 15 amino acids. Per germline, CDR1 MNHEY and CDR2 SMNVEV (reference sequence). V lost 5 bases and J 0 bases, leaving 11 bases between the germline ends. The DNA of the CDR3 is TGTGCCAGCAGTCCCCAGGTTTTTAGCAATCAGCCCCAGCATTTT. Its translation: CASSPQVFSNQPQHF.

This sequence joins TRBV27 and TRBJ1-5; D ambiguous. Looked up from germline, CDR1 is MNHEY and CDR2 is SMNVEV (reference sequence). The CDR3 is 15 amino acids. Trimming removed 6 bases from V and 0 bases from J, with 12 bases in between. For the CDR3, the DNA is TGTGCCAGCAGGCCCCTGCAGTATAGCAATCAGCCCCAGCATTTT. This gives the protein CASRPLQYSNQPQHF.

The chain couples TRBV7-9 to TRBJ2-7; D is unclear. Trimming removed 8 bases at V and 0 bases at J, with 14 bases between. This CDR3 comprises 14 residues. CDR1 and CDR2 (germline): SEHNR, FQNEAQ (reference sequence). The CDR3 loop is CASPPPGVSYEQYF. The CDR3 coding sequence is TGTGCCAGCCCACCCCCAGGTGTCTCCTACGAGCAGTACTTC.

The J gene is TRBJ1-2, the V gene TRBV6-5; no reliable D call. CDR1 is MNHEY and CDR2 is SVGAGI in the germline V gene. CDR3 length: 13 residues. The germline V and J ends were trimmed by 11 bases and 2 bases, with 15 bases remaining between them. The CDR3 DNA follows: TGTGCCGCCCGACCAACGACAAACTATGGCTACACCTTC. This sequence encodes CAARPTTNYGYTF.

This clone was found a few times. This chain connects TRBV19 to TRBJ1-5; TRBD1 matches 7 bases. Germline assignment: CDR1 LNHDA and CDR2 SQIVND (reference sequence). The CDR3 runs 13 residues. With V trimmed by 6 bases and J by 2 bases, 1 base remained unmatched. DNA for the CDR3: TGTGCCAGTAGGGGGACAGGCAATCAGCCCCAGCATTTT. This encodes CASRGTGNQPQHF. Combining the CDR3 with reference TRBV19 and TRBJ1-5 gives the whole variable domain DGGITQSPKYLFRKEGQNVTLSCEQNLNHDAMYWYRQDPGQGLRLIYYSQIVNDFQKGDIAEGYSVSREKKESFPLTVTSAQKNPTAFYLCASRGTGNQPQHFGDGTRLSIL.

V gene TRBV5-1 combines with J gene TRBJ2-7, with TRBD2 identical over 8 bases. CDR1 is SGHRS, CDR2 YFSETQ, per germline. V gave up 3 bases and J gave up 6 bases; unmatched junction bases: 14. The CDR3 covers 16 residues. DNA for the CDR3: TGCGCCAGCAGCTCCGAGGGAAGCGGGGGATCTCTCGAGCAGTACTTC. Its translation is CASSSEGSGGSLEQYF.

On this clone itself: Other DNA sequences in this specimen translate into the identical CDR3. This chain connects TRBV19 to TRBJ2-2; D remains ambiguous. The CDR3 is made up of 14 amino acids. Germline-derived CDR1 and CDR2 are LNHDA and SQIVND (reference sequence). Trimming took off 0 bases at V and 6 bases at J, with 8 bases between the two ends. This CDR3 reads CASSIEGRAGELFF. In DNA form, the CDR3 reads TGTGCCAGTAGTATAGAGGGCCGCGCCGGGGAGCTGTTTTTT.

The V call is TRBV30, the J call TRBJ1-5, with D possibly being TRBD1 (6 bases). CDR3 size: 12 residues. Germline V lookup: CDR1 GTSNPN, CDR2 SVGIG (reference sequence). V dropped 5 bases and J dropped 1 base, with 6 bases sitting between them. The DNA for the CDR3 is TGTGCCTGGGGACAGAGCAATCAGCCCCAGCATTTT. Translating it yields CAWGQSNQPQHF. Using reference TRBV30 and TRBJ1-5 for the parts outside the CDR3, the full variable domain is SQTIHQWPATLVQPVGSPLSLECTVEGTSNPNLYWYRQAAGRGLQLLFYSVGIGQISSEVPQNLSASRPQDRQFILSSKKLLLSDSGFYLCAWGQSNQPQHFGDGTRLSIL.

The V and J genes are TRBV11-3 and TRBJ2-5; 8 bases are a match to TRBD1. Germline V CDR1 and CDR2: SGHNT, YENEEA. V dropped 0 bases and J dropped 4; count of bases not matched to a gene: 4. The CDR3 is 15 amino acids. The CDR3 is CASSLDRGRLETQYF. DNA for the CDR3: TGTGCCAGCAGCTTAGACAGGGGGCGGCTAGAGACCCAGTACTTC.

V is TRBV11-2 and J is TRBJ1-2; D ambiguous. CDR3 length: 16 amino acids. The V gene lost 6 bases and the J gene lost 0 bases, with 17 bases spanning the gap. Germline CDR1 and CDR2: SGHAT and FQNNGV. CDR3 DNA sequence: TGTGCCAGCAGGAGTCTCACCGGGAAAACTAACTATGGCTACACCTTC. This codes for CASRSLTGKTNYGYTF.